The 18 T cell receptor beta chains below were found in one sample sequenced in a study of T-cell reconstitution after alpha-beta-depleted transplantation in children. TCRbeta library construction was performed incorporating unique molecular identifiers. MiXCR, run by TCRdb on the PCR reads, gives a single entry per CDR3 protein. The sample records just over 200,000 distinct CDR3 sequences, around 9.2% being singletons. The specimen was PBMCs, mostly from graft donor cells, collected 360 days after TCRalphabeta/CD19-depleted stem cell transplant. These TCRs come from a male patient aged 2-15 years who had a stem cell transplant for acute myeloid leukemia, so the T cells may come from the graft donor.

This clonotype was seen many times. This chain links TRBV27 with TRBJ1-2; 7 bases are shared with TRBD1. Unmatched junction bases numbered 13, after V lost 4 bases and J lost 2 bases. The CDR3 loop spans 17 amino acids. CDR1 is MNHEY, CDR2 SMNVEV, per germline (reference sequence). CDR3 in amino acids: CASSSTTGITLNYGYTF. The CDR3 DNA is TGTGCCAGCAGTTCGACGACAGGGATTACCTTAAACTATGGCTACACCTTC.

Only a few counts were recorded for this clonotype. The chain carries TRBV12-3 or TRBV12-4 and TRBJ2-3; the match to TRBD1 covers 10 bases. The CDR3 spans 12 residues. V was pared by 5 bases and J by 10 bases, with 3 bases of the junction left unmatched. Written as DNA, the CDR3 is TGTGCCAGCAGTCCGGACAGGGGGTCGCAGTATTTT. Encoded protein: CASSPDRGSQYF.

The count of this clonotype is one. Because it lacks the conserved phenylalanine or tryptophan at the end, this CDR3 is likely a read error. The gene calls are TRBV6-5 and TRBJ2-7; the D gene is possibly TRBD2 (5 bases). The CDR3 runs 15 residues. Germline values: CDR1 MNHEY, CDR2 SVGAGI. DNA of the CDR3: TGTGCCAGCACTTACTCAACTAGTGGGTCCTACGAGCAGTACCTC. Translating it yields CASTYSTSGSYEQYL.

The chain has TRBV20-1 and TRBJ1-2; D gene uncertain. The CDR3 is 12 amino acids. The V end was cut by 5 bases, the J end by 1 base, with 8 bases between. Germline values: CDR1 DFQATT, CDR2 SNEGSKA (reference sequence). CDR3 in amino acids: CSAGQNNYGYTF. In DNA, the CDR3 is TGCAGTGCTGGTCAGAATAACTATGGCTACACCTTC.

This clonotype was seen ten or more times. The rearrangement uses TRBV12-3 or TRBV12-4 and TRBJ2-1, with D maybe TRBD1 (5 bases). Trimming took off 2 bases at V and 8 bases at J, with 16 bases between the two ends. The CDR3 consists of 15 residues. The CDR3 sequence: CASSLTPGSWDEQFF. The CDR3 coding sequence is TGTGCCAGCAGTTTAACCCCAGGGTCATGGGATGAGCAGTTCTTC.

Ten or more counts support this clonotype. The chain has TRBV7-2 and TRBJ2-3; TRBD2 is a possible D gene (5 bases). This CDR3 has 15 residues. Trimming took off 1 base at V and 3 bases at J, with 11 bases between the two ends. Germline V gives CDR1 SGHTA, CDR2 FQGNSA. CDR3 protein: CASSLGVGSTDTQYF. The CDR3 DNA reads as TGTGCCAGCAGCTTAGGCGTGGGGAGTACAGATACGCAGTATTTT.

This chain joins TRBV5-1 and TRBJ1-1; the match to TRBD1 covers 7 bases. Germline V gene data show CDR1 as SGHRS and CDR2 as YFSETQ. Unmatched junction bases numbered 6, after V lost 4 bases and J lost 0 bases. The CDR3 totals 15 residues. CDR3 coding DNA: TGCGCCAGCAGCGATTCCGGGACAGTGAACACTGAAGCTTTCTTT. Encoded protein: CASSDSGTVNTEAFF.

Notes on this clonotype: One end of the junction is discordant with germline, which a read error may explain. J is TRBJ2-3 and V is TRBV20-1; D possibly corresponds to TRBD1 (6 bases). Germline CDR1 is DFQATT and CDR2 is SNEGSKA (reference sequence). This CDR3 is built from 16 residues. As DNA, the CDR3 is TGCTGTGCTAGAGATTCGGCAGGGGTTTGGGCAGATACGCAGTATTTT. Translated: CCARDSAGVWADTQYF.

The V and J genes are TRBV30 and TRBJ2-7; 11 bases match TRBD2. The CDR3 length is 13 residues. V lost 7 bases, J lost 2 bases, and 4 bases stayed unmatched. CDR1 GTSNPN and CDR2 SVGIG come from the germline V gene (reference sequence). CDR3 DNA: TGTGCCTCCGGGGGACTAGCGGCCTACGAGCAGTACTTC. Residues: CASGGLAAYEQYF.

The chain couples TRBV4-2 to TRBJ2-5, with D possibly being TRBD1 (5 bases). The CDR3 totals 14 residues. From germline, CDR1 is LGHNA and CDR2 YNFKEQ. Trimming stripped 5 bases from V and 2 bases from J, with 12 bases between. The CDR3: CASSEAGPQETQYF. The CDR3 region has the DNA TGTGCCAGCAGCGAGGCAGGGCCTCAAGAGACCCAGTACTTC.

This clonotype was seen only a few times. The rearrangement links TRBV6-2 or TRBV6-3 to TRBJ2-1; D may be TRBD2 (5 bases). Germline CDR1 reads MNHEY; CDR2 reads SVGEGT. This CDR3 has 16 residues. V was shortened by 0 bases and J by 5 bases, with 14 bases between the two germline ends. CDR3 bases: TGTGCCAGCAGTTACTCCCGGAGCGGAATACACAATGAGCAGTTCTTC. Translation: CASSYSRSGIHNEQFF.

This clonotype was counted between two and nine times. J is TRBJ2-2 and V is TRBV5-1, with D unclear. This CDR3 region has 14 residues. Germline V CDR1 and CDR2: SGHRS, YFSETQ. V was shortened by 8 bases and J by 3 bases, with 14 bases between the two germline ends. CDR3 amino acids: CASLPPTDTGELFF. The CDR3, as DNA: TGCGCCAGTCTTCCCCCGACCGACACCGGGGAGCTGTTTTTT. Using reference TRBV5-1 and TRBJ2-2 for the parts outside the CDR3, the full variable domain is KAGVTQTPRYLIKTRGQQVTLSCSPISGHRSVSWYQQTPGQGLQFLFEYFSETQRNKGNFPGRFSGRQFSNSRSEMNVSTLELGDSALYLCASLPPTDTGELFFGEGSRLTVL.

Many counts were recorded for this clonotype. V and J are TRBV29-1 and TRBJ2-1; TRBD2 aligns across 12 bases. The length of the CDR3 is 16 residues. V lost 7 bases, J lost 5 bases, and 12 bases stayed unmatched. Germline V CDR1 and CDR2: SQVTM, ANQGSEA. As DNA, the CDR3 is TGCAGCGCCCCCACTAGCGGGAGGTCCGAACACAATGAGCAGTTCTTC. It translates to CSAPTSGRSEHNEQFF.

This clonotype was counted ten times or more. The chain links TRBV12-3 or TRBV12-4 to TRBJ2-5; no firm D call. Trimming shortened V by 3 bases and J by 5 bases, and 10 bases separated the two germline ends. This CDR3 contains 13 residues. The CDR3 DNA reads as TGTGCCAGCAGTTTTGCGGCCCGTGAGACCCAGTACTTC. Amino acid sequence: CASSFAARETQYF.

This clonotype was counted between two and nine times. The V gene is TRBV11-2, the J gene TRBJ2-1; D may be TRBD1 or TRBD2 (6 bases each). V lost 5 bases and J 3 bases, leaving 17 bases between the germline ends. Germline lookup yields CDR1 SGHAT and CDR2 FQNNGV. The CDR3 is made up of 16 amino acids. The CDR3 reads CASSRGPRPNYNEQFF. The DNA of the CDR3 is TGTGCCAGCAGCCGGGGGCCCCGCCCTAACTACAATGAGCAGTTCTTC.

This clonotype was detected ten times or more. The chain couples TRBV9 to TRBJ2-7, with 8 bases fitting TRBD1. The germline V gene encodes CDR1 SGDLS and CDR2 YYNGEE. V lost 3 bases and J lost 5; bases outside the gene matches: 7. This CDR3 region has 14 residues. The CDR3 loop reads CASSGPTGADEQYF. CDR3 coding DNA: TGTGCCAGCAGCGGGCCGACAGGGGCGGACGAGCAGTACTTC.

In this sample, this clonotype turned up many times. In DNA, the CDR3 is TGTGCCAGCAGTGACTATCCCGGCGAGCAGTTCTTC. The encoded protein is CASSDYPGEQFF. The chain recombines TRBV25-1 with TRBJ2-1; D is ambiguous. Germline CDR1 is MGHDK and CDR2 is SYGVNS. CDR3 length: 12 residues. The V gene lost 3 bases and the J gene lost 10 bases, with 10 bases spanning the gap.

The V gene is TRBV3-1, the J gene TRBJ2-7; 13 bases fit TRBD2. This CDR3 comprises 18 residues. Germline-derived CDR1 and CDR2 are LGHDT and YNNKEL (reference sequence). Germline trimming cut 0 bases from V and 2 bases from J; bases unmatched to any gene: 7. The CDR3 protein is CASSQDKRGLAGAYEQYF. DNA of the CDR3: TGTGCCAGCAGCCAAGATAAGCGAGGACTAGCGGGGGCCTACGAGCAGTACTTC.